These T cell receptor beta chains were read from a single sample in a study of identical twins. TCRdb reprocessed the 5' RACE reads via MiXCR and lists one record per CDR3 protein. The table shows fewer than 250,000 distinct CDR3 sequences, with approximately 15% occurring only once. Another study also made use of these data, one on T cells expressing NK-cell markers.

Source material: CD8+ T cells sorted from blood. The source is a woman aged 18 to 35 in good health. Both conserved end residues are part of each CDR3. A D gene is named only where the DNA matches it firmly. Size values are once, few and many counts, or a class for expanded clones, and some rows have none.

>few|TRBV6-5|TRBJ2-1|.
TGTGCCAGCAGTTACTCTCTAGCCGTAAATGAGCAGTTCTTC
CASSYSLAVNEQFF
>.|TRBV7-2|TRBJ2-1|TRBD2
TGTGCCAGACGCGGGACCAGCGGGGAAAATGAGCAGTTCTTC
CARRGTSGENEQFF
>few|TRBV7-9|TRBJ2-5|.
TGTGCCAGCGGTAAACAAAGCAAAGAGACCCAGTACTTC
CASGKQSKETQYF
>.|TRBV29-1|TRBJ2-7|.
TGCAGCGTGGAAGGAGACCACTACGAGCAGTACTTC
CSVEGDHYEQYF
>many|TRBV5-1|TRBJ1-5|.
TGCGCCAGCAGCTTTCTTGGGGGTGATCAGCCCCAGCATTTT
CASSFLGGDQPQHF
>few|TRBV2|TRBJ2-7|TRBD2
TGTGCCAGCAGGGCTTGGACTAGCAATTCCTACGAGCAGTACTTC
CASRAWTSNSYEQYF
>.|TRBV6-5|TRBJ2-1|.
TGTGCCAGCAGTTACTCGAAAGTGACCTACAATGAGCAGTTCTTC
CASSYSKVTYNEQFF
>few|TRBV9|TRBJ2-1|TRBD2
TGTGCCAGCAGCTCGCGGGAGGGGAACAATGAGCAGTTCTTC
CASSSREGNNEQFF
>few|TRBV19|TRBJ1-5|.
TGTGCCACCGATGGATCAGGGAGGAAGAGCAATCAGCCCCAGCATTTT
CATDGSGRKSNQPQHF
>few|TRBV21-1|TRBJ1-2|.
TGTGCCAGCATCCCCGGGCCACAGGGAGGGGGCTACACCTTC
CASIPGPQGGGYTF
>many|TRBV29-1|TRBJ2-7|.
TGCAGCGTTTTAGATGGGATTGAGCAGTACTTC
CSVLDGIEQYF
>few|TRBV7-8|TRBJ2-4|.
TGTGCCAGCGTCGACCCGCAGGGAGAAAACATTCAGTACTTC
CASVDPQGENIQYF
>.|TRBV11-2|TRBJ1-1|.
TGTGCCAGCAGCTTACTGGCCGGGACAAGGAACACTGAAGCTTTCTTT
CASSLLAGTRNTEAFF
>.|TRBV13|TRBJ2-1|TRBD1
TGTGCCAGCAGCTGCCGGGACAGGGGATACAATGAGCAGTTCTTC
CASSCRDRGYNEQFF
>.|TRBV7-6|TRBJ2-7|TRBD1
TGTGCCAGCAGCATGACAGGGCTCCAGCAGTACTTC
CASSMTGLQQYF
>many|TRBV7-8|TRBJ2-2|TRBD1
TGTGCCAGCAGAGCCTGGGACAGGGGGCGCCGGGAGCTGTTTTTT
CASRAWDRGRRELFF
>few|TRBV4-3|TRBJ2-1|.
TGCGCCAGCAGCCAAGATGGAGGGGGCGGGAGAGCAGATGAGCAGTTCTTC
CASSQDGGGGRADEQFF
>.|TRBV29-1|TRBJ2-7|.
TGCAGCGTTGAATCCGCCTCTAACTACGAGCAGTACTTC
CSVESASNYEQYF